The source of this TCR beta chain is a study of cytomegalovirus exposure and HLA in healthy donors. Points from the study as a whole: Among donors in an Asian-associated ancestry cluster, a later analysis reportedly found fewer N-insertions than the approximately 700-donor mean. With further analysis later on, most CMV-associated TCR beta chains appeared HLA-restricted.

The CDR3 runs to 14 residues. Germline lookup yields CDR1 MNHEY and CDR2 SVGAGI. Trimming took 7 bases from V and 5 from J, leaving 17 bases between them. In the PCR, 60 Vbeta and 13 Jbeta primers were used. Profiling relied on immunoSEQ multiplex PCR, and the TCRdb table lists in-frame clones only, not all of them. The table has some 170,000 clones, roughly 80% seen once. Details on this clone: What it binds is unknown.

Sequenced sample: PBMCs. The genes are TRBV6-5 and TRBJ1-2, with unresolved D. This receptor was identified in a man aged 50-59 years in good health and CMV-seropositive. CDR3 coding DNA: TGTGCCAGCACCGCGGTCAGCGGGAAATATGGCTACACCTTC. Amino acids: CASTAVSGKYGYTF.